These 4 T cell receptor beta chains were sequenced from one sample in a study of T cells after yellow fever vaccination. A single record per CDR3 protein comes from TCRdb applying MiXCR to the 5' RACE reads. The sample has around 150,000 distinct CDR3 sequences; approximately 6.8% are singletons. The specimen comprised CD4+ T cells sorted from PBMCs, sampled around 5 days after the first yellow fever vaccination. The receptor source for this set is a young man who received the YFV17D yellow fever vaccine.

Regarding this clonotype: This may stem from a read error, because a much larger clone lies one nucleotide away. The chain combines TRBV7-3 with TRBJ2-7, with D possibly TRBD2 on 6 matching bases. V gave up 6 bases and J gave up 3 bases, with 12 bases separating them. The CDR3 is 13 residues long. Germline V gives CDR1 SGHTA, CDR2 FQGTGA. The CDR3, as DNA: TGTGCCAGCAGATTAGGGACTTTCTACGAGCAGTACTTC. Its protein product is CASRLGTFYEQYF. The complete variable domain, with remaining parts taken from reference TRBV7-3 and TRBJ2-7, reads GAGVSQTPSNKVTEKGKYVELRCDPISGHTALYWYRQSLGQGPEFLIYFQGTGAADDSGLPNDRFFAVRPEGSVSTLKIQRTERGDSAVYLCASRLGTFYEQYFGPGTRLTVT.

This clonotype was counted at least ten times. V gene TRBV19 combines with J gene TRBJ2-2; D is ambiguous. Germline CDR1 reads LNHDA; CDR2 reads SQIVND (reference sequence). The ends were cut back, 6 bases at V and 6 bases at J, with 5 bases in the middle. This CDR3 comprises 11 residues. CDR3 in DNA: TGTGCCAGTAGCGGCCCCGGGGAGCTGTTTTTT. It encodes CASSGPGELFF. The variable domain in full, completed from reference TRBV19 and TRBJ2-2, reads DGGITQSPKYLFRKEGQNVTLSCEQNLNHDAMYWYRQDPGQGLRLIYYSQIVNDFQKGDIAEGYSVSREKKESFPLTVTSAQKNPTAFYLCASSGPGELFFGEGSRLTVL.

In DNA, the CDR3 is TGTGCCAGCAGCTTACGGACGCGCGACACCATATATTTT. Protein sequence: CASSLRTRDTIYF. The chain employs TRBV5-5 and TRBJ1-3; D call uncertain. The CDR3 sequence is 13 residues long. V was clipped by 2 bases and J by 8 bases, with 11 bases between them. CDR1 and CDR2 from the germline V gene are SGHKS and YYEKEE (reference sequence).

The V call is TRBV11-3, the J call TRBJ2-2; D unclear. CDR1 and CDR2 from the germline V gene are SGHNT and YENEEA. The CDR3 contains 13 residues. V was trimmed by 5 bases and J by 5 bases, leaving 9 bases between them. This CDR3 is CASSPRATGELFF. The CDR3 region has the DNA TGTGCCAGCAGCCCCCGCGCTACCGGGGAGCTGTTTTTT.